A single sample is the source of the 25 T cell receptor beta chains below, sequenced in a study of cytomegalovirus exposure and HLA in healthy donors. Profiled with immunoSEQ multiplex PCR; TCRdb holds only in-frame clones, not every one. The repertoire consists of fewer than 250,000 clones, with approximately 87% occurring once and the leading ten covering about 3%. Material: PBMCs. These receptor sequences come from a young man in good health and CMV-seronegative.

The genes are TRBV6-5 and TRBJ2-3, with D hard to call. Trimming removed 5 bases at V and 6 bases at J, with 6 bases between. Per germline, CDR1 MNHEY and CDR2 SVGAGI. This CDR3 has 11 amino acids. CDR3 DNA sequence: TGTGCCAGCAGTCAGAGGGATACGCAGTATTTT. Protein product: CASSQRDTQYF.

This chain connects TRBV7-9 to TRBJ1-3; D ambiguous. Germline CDR1 SEHNR, CDR2 FQNEAQ (reference sequence). Trimming pared 3 bases from V and 2 bases from J, leaving 11 bases between. CDR3 length: 15 residues. In DNA form, the CDR3 reads TGTGCCAGCAGCTTGGTGGCAGTTACTGGAAACACCATATATTTT. Translation: CASSLVAVTGNTIYF.

The chain joins TRBV30 to TRBJ2-5, with a weak D call TRBD1 (5 bases). Germline V gene sequence: CDR1 GTSNPN, CDR2 SVGIG (reference sequence). V gave up 5 bases and J gave up 6 bases, with 10 bases separating them. There are 11 residues in the CDR3. Here the CDR3 reads CAWAGSKTQYF. DNA for the CDR3: TGTGCCTGGGCAGGGTCAAAGACCCAGTACTTC.

J is TRBJ2-1 and V is TRBV2; D is possibly TRBD1 (6 bases). Looked up from germline, CDR1 is SNHLY and CDR2 is FYNNEI. The V gene lost 0 bases and the J gene lost 10 bases, with 7 bases spanning the gap. This CDR3 is built from 12 residues. This chain's CDR3 is CASSEAGQEQFF. The CDR3 DNA follows: TGTGCCAGCAGTGAAGCAGGACAGGAGCAGTTCTTC. Complete variable domain (other parts from reference TRBV2 and TRBJ2-1): EPEVTQTPSHQVTQMGQEVILRCVPISNHLYFYWYRQILGQKVEFLVSFYNNEISEKSEIFDDQFSVERPDGSNFTLKIRSTKLEDSAMYFCASSEAGQEQFFGPGTRLTVL.

The gene calls are TRBV4-2 and TRBJ2-1; 12 bases are a match to TRBD2. Trimming took 4 bases from V and 4 from J; bases not matched to a gene: 14. There are 19 residues in the CDR3. In germline, CDR1 is LGHNA, CDR2 YNFKEQ. CDR3 region: CASSRATSGGPGIYNEQFF. The CDR3 DNA reads as TGTGCCAGCAGCCGTGCGACTAGCGGGGGCCCAGGTATTTACAATGAGCAGTTCTTC.

J is TRBJ2-7 and V is TRBV11-2; D perhaps matches TRBD2 (5 bases). The V end lost 4 bases, the J end lost 1 base, and 20 bases lay between the germline ends. CDR1 is SGHAT, CDR2 FQNNGV, per germline. The CDR3 covers 17 residues. The CDR3: CASSSLRVEGSSYEQYF. CDR3 nucleotide sequence: TGTGCCAGCAGCTCCCTCCGCGTTGAGGGAAGTTCCTACGAGCAGTACTTC.

V and J are TRBV10-3 and TRBJ2-7, with no clear D. This CDR3 is 12 amino acids long. With 10 bases removed from V and 7 bases from J, the gap between germline ends came to 17 bases. Germline-derived CDR1 and CDR2 are ENHRY and SYGVKD. The CDR3 is CATSSIKREQYF. The CDR3 region has the DNA TGTGCCACCTCTTCTATTAAGAGAGAGCAGTACTTC.

This chain links TRBV6-5 with TRBJ1-5, with TRBD1 matching over 7 bases. This CDR3 spans 15 amino acids. V shed 6 bases and J 9 bases; nucleotides not matched to a gene: 14. Per the germline V gene, CDR1 is MNHEY and CDR2 is SVGAGI. The CDR3 loop reads CASSPTGTAKMPQHF. The CDR3, as DNA: TGTGCCAGCAGCCCTACCGGGACAGCGAAGATGCCCCAGCATTTT.

This chain joins TRBV7-3 and TRBJ2-3; weak D call: TRBD2 (6 bases). This CDR3 contains 15 residues. Germline V gives CDR1 SGHTA, CDR2 FQGTGA. V lost 5 bases to trimming and J lost 0 bases, with 12 bases between them. Here the CDR3 reads CASSPGTSSTDTQYF. CDR3 DNA: TGTGCCAGCAGCCCCGGCACTAGCAGCACAGATACGCAGTATTTT.

The rearrangement uses TRBV5-4 and TRBJ2-2; maybe TRBD1 (6 bases). Germline V gene lookup returns CDR1 SGHNT and CDR2 YYREEE (reference sequence). The germline V and J ends were trimmed by 2 bases and 3 bases, with 11 bases remaining between them. The CDR3 is 15 amino acids. Here the CDR3 DNA reads TGTGCCAGCAGCTTCCGGGACACCTACACCGGGGAGCTGTTTTTT. The encoded protein is CASSFRDTYTGELFF.

This chain links TRBV4-3 with TRBJ2-1; 8 bases line up with TRBD1. This CDR3 is 18 amino acids long. Germline CDR1 is LGHNA and CDR2 is YSLEER. V was pared by 0 bases and J by 2 bases, with 9 bases of the junction left unmatched. CDR3 residues: CASSQDWAGTGTYNEQFF. CDR3 DNA sequence: TGCGCCAGCAGCCAAGATTGGGCGGGGACAGGTACCTACAATGAGCAGTTCTTC.

The chain has TRBV27 and TRBJ2-7, with 7 nucleotides matching TRBD2. J gave up 0 bases and V 5 bases, and 10 bases lay outside the gene matches. This CDR3 has 16 amino acids. Germline V gives CDR1 MNHEY, CDR2 SMNVEV (reference sequence). CDR3 loop: CASSKRGSGSSYEQYF. The DNA of the CDR3 is TGTGCCAGCAGTAAAAGGGGTAGCGGGTCCTCCTACGAGCAGTACTTC.

V is TRBV29-1 and J is TRBJ2-7; D unclear. The CDR3 is 12 amino acids. The V end was cut by 1 base, the J end by 3 bases, with 7 bases between. The germline CDR1 and CDR2 sequences are SQVTM and ANQGSEA. The CDR3, as DNA: TGCAGCGTTGAAGCTAGAAACTACGAGCAGTACTTC. It encodes CSVEARNYEQYF.

The chain recombines TRBV15 with TRBJ2-1; the match to TRBD2 covers 12 bases. The ends lost 4 bases at V and 12 bases at J; junction bases unmatched: 4. Germline-derived CDR1 and CDR2 are LNHNV and YYDKDF (reference sequence). The CDR3 is made up of 13 amino acids. DNA of the CDR3: TGTGCCACCAGCACGACTAGCGGGAGACCGCAGTTCTTC. Its protein is CATSTTSGRPQFF.

The chain carries TRBV4-2 and TRBJ1-4; 8 bases align to TRBD1. V trimming: 0 bases; J trimming: 8 bases; junction bases outside the gene matches: 2. The length of the CDR3 is 14 residues. Per the germline V gene, CDR1 is LGHNA and CDR2 is YNFKEQ. CDR3 sequence: CASSQDRGREKLFF. The CDR3 DNA sequence: TGTGCCAGCAGCCAAGACAGGGGGCGGGAAAAACTGTTTTTT.

The rearrangement uses TRBV11-3 and TRBJ2-3; 9 bases match TRBD2. Germline-derived CDR1 and CDR2 are SGHNT and YENEEA. V shed 1 base, J shed 5 bases, and the junction held 4 bases outside the gene matches. This CDR3 contains 15 residues. The CDR3: CASSLGAGGVDTQYF. The CDR3 DNA is TGTGCCAGCAGCTTAGGAGCGGGAGGCGTAGATACGCAGTATTTT. The full variable domain, its missing parts supplied by reference TRBV11-3 and TRBJ2-3, is EAGVVQSPRYKIIEKKQPVAFWCNPISGHNTLYWYLQNLGQGPELLIRYENEEAVDDSQLPKDRFSAERLKGVDSTLKIQPAELGDSAVYLCASSLGAGGVDTQYFGPGTRLTVL.

The chain uses TRBV9 and TRBJ2-7, with D maybe TRBD2 (5 bases). Looked up from germline, CDR1 is SGDLS and CDR2 is YYNGEE. V shed 0 bases and J shed 3 bases, with 13 bases lying between them. The CDR3 is 15 amino acids. This chain's CDR3 is CASSVGSGMNYEQYF. As DNA, the CDR3 is TGTGCCAGCAGCGTAGGGTCCGGGATGAACTACGAGCAGTACTTC.

The chain uses TRBV9 and TRBJ2-7; 7 nucleotides align to TRBD2. Germline V lookup: CDR1 SGDLS, CDR2 YYNGEE. J lost 4 bases, V lost 4 bases, and 14 bases had no gene match. The CDR3 has 16 amino acids. CDR3 sequence (DNA): TGTGCCAGCAGCATCACCCGGGGAGGGGCCTCTTACGAGCAGTACTTC. Translating gives CASSITRGGASYEQYF. Based on the CDR3 plus reference TRBV9 and TRBJ2-7, the full variable domain is DSGVTQTPKHLITATGQRVTLRCSPRSGDLSVYWYQQSLDQGLQFLIQYYNGEERAKGNILERFSAQQFPDLHSELNLSSLELGDSALYFCASSITRGGASYEQYFGPGTRLTVT.

Concerning this clone: The sample has other DNA sequences that encode this CDR3 too. The V gene is TRBV4-1, the J gene TRBJ2-7; 7 positions agree with TRBD2. The germline gives CDR1 MGHRA, CDR2 YSYEKL. V gave up 1 base and J gave up 4 bases; unmatched junction bases: 4. The CDR3 is 14 residues long. The DNA for the CDR3 is TGCGCCAGCAGCCAAGGGGAGGGTGATTACGAGCAGTACTTC. Translation gives CASSQGEGDYEQYF.

V is TRBV7-8 and J is TRBJ1-1, with TRBD1 matching 8 bases. The germline gives CDR1 SGHVS, CDR2 FQNEAQ. The V segment lost 6 bases and the J segment 1 base; nucleotides outside the gene matches: 7. CDR3 length: 15 amino acids. DNA of the CDR3: TGTGCCAGCAGTCCCAGGGGGCAGCCGAACACTGAAGCTTTCTTT. This encodes CASSPRGQPNTEAFF.

The V and J genes are TRBV5-4 and TRBJ2-1, with 12 positions matching TRBD2. The CDR3 runs 15 residues. The J segment lost 10 bases and the V segment lost 0 bases, leaving 5 bases of the junction unmatched. Germline-derived CDR1 and CDR2 are SGHNT and YYREEE (reference sequence). The CDR3 reads CASSLDLAGGGEQFF. As DNA, the CDR3 is TGTGCCAGCAGCTTGGATCTAGCGGGAGGGGGCGAGCAGTTCTTC.

This chain joins TRBV4-2 and TRBJ1-2; possibly TRBD1 for D (5 bases). Per the germline V gene, CDR1 is LGHNA and CDR2 is YNFKEQ. Trimming took off 0 bases at V and 0 bases at J, with 17 bases between the two ends. The CDR3 has 18 residues. CDR3 region: CASSQDGASESANYGYTF. The CDR3 DNA is TGTGCCAGCAGCCAAGATGGGGCGAGCGAATCAGCTAACTATGGCTACACCTTC.

This chain connects TRBV5-1 to TRBJ2-2, with a weak D call TRBD2 (7 bases). The V gene's germline CDR1 is SGHRS and CDR2 YFSETQ. V was trimmed by 4 bases and J by 4 bases, leaving 17 bases between them. This CDR3 has 16 amino acids. Here the CDR3 DNA reads TGCGCCAGCAGCAGGGGGGGTATTGCGGCCACCGGGGAGCTGTTTTTT. Translation gives CASSRGGIAATGELFF. Variable domain in full (rest from reference TRBV5-1 and TRBJ2-2): KAGVTQTPRYLIKTRGQQVTLSCSPISGHRSVSWYQQTPGQGLQFLFEYFSETQRNKGNFPGRFSGRQFSNSRSEMNVSTLELGDSALYLCASSRGGIAATGELFFGEGSRLTVL.

This clone came up a few times. The rearrangement links TRBV4-1 to TRBJ2-4, with D possibly TRBD2 on 5 matching bases. The CDR3 runs 14 residues. The germline CDR1 and CDR2 sequences are MGHRA and YSYEKL. V lost 6 bases, J lost 8 bases, and 17 bases lay in between. Here the CDR3 reads CASRKRTAEDIQYF. Written as DNA, the CDR3 is TGCGCCAGCAGGAAGCGGACGGCGGAGGACATTCAGTACTTC.

The J gene is TRBJ1-2, the V gene TRBV28; 8 nucleotides align to TRBD1. The CDR3 contains 19 residues. The V gene end was trimmed by 1 base and the J gene end by 4 bases; junction bases not matched to a gene: 17. Germline assignment: CDR1 MDHEN and CDR2 SYDVKM. Here the CDR3 reads CASSLLSFGGRDRSYGYTF. DNA of the CDR3: TGTGCCAGCAGTTTATTGTCTTTTGGAGGACGGGACAGGAGCTATGGCTACACCTTC.